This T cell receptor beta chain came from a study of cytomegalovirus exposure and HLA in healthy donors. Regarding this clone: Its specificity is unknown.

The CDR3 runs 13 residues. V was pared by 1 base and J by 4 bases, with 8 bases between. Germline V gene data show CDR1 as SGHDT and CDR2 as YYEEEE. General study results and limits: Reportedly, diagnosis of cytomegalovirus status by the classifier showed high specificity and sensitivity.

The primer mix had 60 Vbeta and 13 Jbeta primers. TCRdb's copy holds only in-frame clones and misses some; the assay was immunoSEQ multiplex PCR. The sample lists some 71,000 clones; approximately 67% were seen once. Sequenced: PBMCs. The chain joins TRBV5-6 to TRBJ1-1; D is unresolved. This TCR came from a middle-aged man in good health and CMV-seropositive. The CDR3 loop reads CASSLWGGTEAFF. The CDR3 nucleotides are TGTGCCAGCAGCTTGTGGGGAGGCACTGAAGCTTTCTTT.